These T cell receptor beta chains were read from a single sample in a study of blood T cell repertoires in COVID-19. Profiled with immunoSEQ multiplex PCR; TCRdb holds only in-frame clones, not every one. The table has fewer than 100,000 clones, over 75% seen once; the top ten hold 0.65% to 0.95%. Sequenced material: peripheral blood. The receptors derive from a woman aged 80 or over with acute or convalescent COVID-19. CDR3s include the opening cysteine and the closing phenylalanine or tryptophan. D genes are given only for firm matches. Some rows mark clone size as missing; the rest say once, few, many or name a class of expanded clone.

d_call	clone_size	v_call	j_call	cdr3_nt	cdr3_aa
TRBD2	.	TRBV2	TRBJ2-1	TGTGCCAGCAGTGAAGATTTCCCTAGCGGGAGGTCCTACAATGAGCAGTTCTTC	CASSEDFPSGRSYNEQFF
.	.	TRBV7-2	TRBJ1-1	TGTGCCAGCAGCTTATGGGGGCTTACTTCGGGGTTGAGCACTGAAGCTTTCTTT	CASSLWGLTSGLSTEAFF
TRBD1	.	TRBV6-2/TRBV6-3	TRBJ2-7	TGTGCCAGCAGTTACCCCCGCACCGACAGGGGGCTAACTAGCGGATACTACGAGCAGTACTTC	CASSYPRTDRGLTSGYYEQYF
.	.	TRBV7-9	TRBJ1-1	TGTGCCACCCAGTCGTTTACTGAAGCTTTCTTT	CATQSFTEAFF
TRBD1	.	TRBV5-1	TRBJ1-1	TGCGCCAGCAGCATACGGACAGGGGGGAGTACTGAAGCTTTCTTT	CASSIRTGGSTEAFF
.	.	TRBV5-1	TRBJ1-3	TGCGCCAGCAGCGTCCCGGGTCCTGGAAACACCATATATTTT	CASSVPGPGNTIYF
.	.	TRBV5-1	TRBJ2-6	TGCGCCAGCAGCCCTAGCTCTGGGGCCAACGTCCTGACTTTC	CASSPSSGANVLTF
TRBD1	.	TRBV25-1	TRBJ1-2	TGTGCCAGCAGCCGACAGGGGAATGGCTACACCTTC	CASSRQGNGYTF
.	.	TRBV6-6	TRBJ1-6	TGTGCCAGCAGTTACTCTCTTGGGGCGAACGGGTCACCCCTCCACTTT	CASSYSLGANGSPLHF
.	few	TRBV6-1	TRBJ1-5	TGTGCCAGCAGTGAAGACAGGTCGTATCAGCCCCAGCATTTT	CASSEDRSYQPQHF
TRBD1	.	TRBV4-2	TRBJ2-3	TGTGCCAGCAGCCAAGTGGGACAGGGGGCGGCAGATACGCAGTATTTT	CASSQVGQGAADTQYF
TRBD1	.	TRBV6-5	TRBJ2-2	TGTGCCAGCACCAGAGAAGGGGGCATCACCGGGGAGCTGTTTTTT	CASTREGGITGELFF
TRBD1	.	TRBV4-1	TRBJ2-1	TGCGCCAGCAGCCAAGCAAGGGACAGGGGCTCCAATGAGCAGTTCTTC	CASSQARDRGSNEQFF
TRBD2	.	TRBV24-1	TRBJ2-1	TGTGCCACCAGTCTTAGCGGGAGCTCCTACAATGAGCAGTTCTTC	CATSLSGSSYNEQFF
.	.	TRBV4-2	TRBJ2-7	TGTGCCAGCAGCCCGCATGGAGGGTCCAACGAGCAGTACTTC	CASSPHGGSNEQYF
.	.	TRBV3-1/TRBV3-2	TRBJ2-7	TGTGCCAGCAGCCAAGTTTCTAACGGTCCCTACGAGCAGTACTTC	CASSQVSNGPYEQYF
TRBD1	.	TRBV6-5	TRBJ1-4	TGTGCCAGCAGTTACAGGGACAGGGGTGAAAAACTGTTTTTT	CASSYRDRGEKLFF
.	.	TRBV12-3/TRBV12-4	TRBJ1-2	TGTGCCAGCCAACCTAAGGGGCTGGTAGGCTACACCTTC	CASQPKGLVGYTF
.	.	TRBV6-1	TRBJ1-1	TGTGCCAGCAGTTATCGGACAGACGGTCCTGGAACTTTCTTT	CASSYRTDGPGTFF
TRBD1	.	TRBV7-9	TRBJ1-4	TGTGCCAGCAGCTTAGTGGGACAGGGAAGTGAAAAACTGTTTTTT	CASSLVGQGSEKLFF
TRBD2	.	TRBV5-6	TRBJ2-7	TGTGCCAGCAGTCCTTACAGTTGGCGGGAGGGCTCATACGAGCAGTACTTC	CASSPYSWREGSYEQYF
.	.	TRBV19	TRBJ1-5	TGTGCCAGTAGTATCGGGTCCAGCAATCAGCCCCAGCATTTT	CASSIGSSNQPQHF
.	.	TRBV19	TRBJ2-5	TGTGCCAGTAGTACGAAAACAGGGAACCAAGAGACCCAGTACTTC	CASSTKTGNQETQYF
.	.	TRBV9	TRBJ2-1	TGTGCCTTCGGGGTGGGAGAAGCGACTAGAGGGCGAAATGAGCAGTTCTTC	CAFGVGEATRGRNEQFF
TRBD2	.	TRBV3-1/TRBV3-2	TRBJ2-1	TGTGCCAGCAGCCAGGGGACTAGCGGGAACGATGAGCAGTTCTTC	CASSQGTSGNDEQFF
.	.	TRBV29-1	TRBJ2-7	TGCAGCGTTGTTCACAGGGCCTCCTACGAGCAGTACTTC	CSVVHRASYEQYF
TRBD2	.	TRBV5-1	TRBJ2-7	TGCGCCAGCAGCCCGGGGGGGTCCTGGGGCTCCTACGAGCAGTACTTC	CASSPGGSWGSYEQYF
.	.	TRBV10-3	TRBJ2-7	TGTGCCATCAGTGTGGAGGCAGGGGGGTACGAGCAGTACTTC	CAISVEAGGYEQYF
.	.	TRBV9	TRBJ2-7	TGTGCCAGCAGCGTAGAACTGCGTTCCTACGAGCAGTACTTC	CASSVELRSYEQYF
.	.	TRBV2	TRBJ2-3	TGTGCCAGCCGACTCCTCTATAGCACAGATACGCAGTATTTT	CASRLLYSTDTQYF
.	.	TRBV15	TRBJ1-2	TGTGCCACCAGCAGAGAGTTGGGGCCTTATGGCTACACCTTC	CATSRELGPYGYTF
.	.	TRBV18	TRBJ2-5	TGTGCCAGCTCCCCGGGGCAAGAGACCCAGTACTTC	CASSPGQETQYF
.	.	TRBV5-1	TRBJ1-6	TGCGCCAGCAGCTTGGATGCATATCGGTCCCGTAATTCACCCCTCCACTTT	CASSLDAYRSRNSPLHF
.	.	TRBV7-2	TRBJ1-5	TGTGCCAGCAGCCCCGCGGGTAGCAATCAGCCCCAGCATTTT	CASSPAGSNQPQHF
TRBD1	.	TRBV19	TRBJ2-7	TGTGCCAGTAGTATCTCCGGGACAGGGGTTTACTACTACGAGCAGTACTTC	CASSISGTGVYYYEQYF
TRBD1	.	TRBV3-1/TRBV3-2	TRBJ2-7	TGTGCCAGCAGCCCCCGGACAGGGAACTTCCACTTC	CASSPRTGNFHF
TRBD1	once	TRBV15	TRBJ2-4	TGTGCCAGCGGACAGGGTCCCAAAAACATTCAGTACTTC	CASGQGPKNIQYF
.	.	TRBV28	TRBJ1-2	TGTGCCACCAAACCCGGCGGTAACTATGGCTACACCTTC	CATKPGGNYGYTF
TRBD2	.	TRBV7-2	TRBJ2-2	TGTGCCAGCAGCTTATACTCGACTAGCGGTCGGTCCGGGGAGCTGTTTTTT	CASSLYSTSGRSGELFF
TRBD2	.	TRBV19	TRBJ2-7	TGTGCCAGTAGTAGGACTAGCGGGAGCTCCTACGAGCAGTACTTC	CASSRTSGSSYEQYF
.	once	TRBV5-1	TRBJ1-1	TGCGCCAGCAGCTTGGGAGGGGGACCGATGAACACTGAAGCTTTCTTT	CASSLGGGPMNTEAFF
TRBD1	.	TRBV29-1	TRBJ1-2	TGCAGCGTTGAGGTCACCGGGACAGGGAGCCCTCGCTGGGGCTACACCTTC	CSVEVTGTGSPRWGYTF
TRBD2	.	TRBV2	TRBJ2-2	TGTGCCAGCAGTAAGACCCGGACTAGCGGGAGCACCGGGGAGCTGTTTTTT	CASSKTRTSGSTGELFF
.	.	TRBV5-6	TRBJ1-3	TGTGCCAGCAGCTCCCCGGGTGGCGGAAACACCATATATTTT	CASSSPGGGNTIYF
.	.	TRBV5-4	TRBJ1-2	TGTGCCAGCAGCCCCGACAGGAAGAATGGCTACACCTTC	CASSPDRKNGYTF
TRBD1	.	TRBV29-1	TRBJ2-2	TGCAGCGTGGCCCAGGGGGCGAACACCGGGGAGCTGTTTTTT	CSVAQGANTGELFF
.	.	TRBV5-1	TRBJ1-2	TGCGCCAGCAGCAAACAAGGGGGAATGAATACTAACTATGGCTACACCTTC	CASSKQGGMNTNYGYTF
.	.	TRBV18	TRBJ2-1	TGTGCCAGCTCACCACGAAGCGGTGGCTACAATGAGCAGTTCTTC	CASSPRSGGYNEQFF
TRBD2	.	TRBV6-6	TRBJ2-1	TGTGCCAGCAGTTACAAAAGCGGGAGCCCCTCCAATGAGCAGTTCTTC	CASSYKSGSPSNEQFF
TRBD2	.	TRBV27	TRBJ2-1	TGTGCCACTTTGAGGCGGGAGGGTTACAATGAGCAGTTCTTC	CATLRREGYNEQFF
TRBD2	.	TRBV7-2	TRBJ2-5	TGTGCCAGCAGCAAGGGGCAGCGGGGGTTACAAGAGACCCAGTACTTC	CASSKGQRGLQETQYF
TRBD2	.	TRBV5-1	TRBJ2-5	TGCGCCAGCAGCTTGGCGGGAGCGGGAGGCTACCAAGAGACCCAGTACTTC	CASSLAGAGGYQETQYF
.	.	TRBV7-7	TRBJ2-5	TGTGCCAGCAGCGAGCGTCTAGGCGGGAAAGAGACCCAGTACTTC	CASSERLGGKETQYF
.	.	TRBV4-1	TRBJ1-5	TGCGCCAGCAGCCAAGTTCCCGGACGGGAAGGGAGTCAGCCCCAGCATTTT	CASSQVPGREGSQPQHF